This is a list of T cell receptor beta chains from one sample in a study of blood T cell repertoires in COVID-19. This table comes from immunoSEQ multiplex PCR, and its TCRdb copy is limited to in-frame clones, with some not included. The data show over 85,000 clones, 85% seen once. Sequencing input: peripheral blood. Source of these receptors: an older man with acute or convalescent COVID-19. Both conserved end residues are part of each CDR3. A D gene is named only where the DNA matches it firmly. Some rows mark clone size as missing; the rest say once, few, many or name a class of expanded clone.

J | V | size | D | CDR3 | DNA
TRBJ2-4 | TRBV19 | NA | TRBD1 | CASTEDRATKNIQYF | TGTGCCAGTACCGAGGACAGGGCCACTAAAAACATTCAGTACTTC
TRBJ1-4 | TRBV9 | few | NA | CASSDPGSATNEKLFF | TGTGCCAGCAGCGACCCAGGTTCCGCAACTAATGAAAAACTGTTTTTT
TRBJ2-5 | TRBV6-6 | NA | NA | CASSTERFQETQYF | TGTGCCAGCAGTACAGAGCGGTTCCAAGAGACCCAGTACTTC
TRBJ2-1 | TRBV7-7 | NA | TRBD2 | CASRLAGDLGEQFF | TGTGCTAGCAGACTAGCGGGCGATTTGGGAGAGCAGTTCTTC
TRBJ2-2 | TRBV7-2 | NA | TRBD2 | CASSATSPRTGELFF | TGTGCCAGCAGCGCGACTAGCCCAAGGACCGGGGAGCTGTTTTTT
TRBJ1-3 | TRBV5-4 | NA | TRBD1 | CASSGRGRGNTIYF | TGTGCCAGCAGCGGCAGGGGGCGCGGAAACACCATATATTTT
TRBJ2-3 | TRBV28 | NA | NA | CASSSVTDTQYF | TGTGCCAGCAGTTCAGTCACAGATACGCAGTATTTT
TRBJ1-1 | TRBV4-1 | few | NA | CASSPGTMNTEAFF | TGCGCCAGCAGCCCCGGGACAATGAACACTGAAGCTTTCTTT
TRBJ2-3 | TRBV6-2/TRBV6-3 | NA | TRBD1 | CASSYSPGGTDTQYF | TGTGCCAGCAGTTACTCACCAGGGGGTACAGATACGCAGTATTTT
TRBJ1-1 | TRBV28 | NA | NA | CASSPTGREVEAFF | TGTGCCAGCAGCCCGACCGGCAGGGAGGTTGAAGCTTTCTTT
TRBJ2-3 | TRBV18 | NA | NA | CASSPRQVSTDTQYF | TGTGCCAGCTCACCAAGACAGGTTAGCACAGATACGCAGTATTTT